Below are 3 T cell receptor beta chains sequenced from a single sample in a study of shared clonotypes between healthy human individuals. Some clones are missing from TCRdb's copy, which holds only in-frame ones; the method was immunoSEQ multiplex PCR. Among 530,000 or so clones, over 60% were seen once, and the ten largest hold approximately 12%. Sequencing used PBMCs. The receptors here all came from a middle-aged woman in good health. Some clones in this sample may be carry-over from other donors' samples.

The chain combines TRBV9 with TRBJ2-1, with TRBD1 matching over 7 bases. Germline V CDR1 and CDR2: SGDLS, YYNGEE. The V and J ends lost 0 bases and 0 bases, in that order; junction bases with no gene match: 0. The CDR3 has 15 residues. CDR3 coding DNA: TGTGCCAGCAGCGTAGAGGGGGCCTCCTACAATGAGCAGTTCTTC. As protein: CASSVEGASYNEQFF.

The rearrangement links TRBV21-1 to TRBJ1-2; the D call of TRBD1 is as the table states it, not checked on the DNA. TRBV21-1 is a known pseudogene. This CDR3 region has 15 residues. The CDR3 DNA sequence: TGTGCCAGCATCGGGACAGCCATAGCTAACTATGGCTACACCTTC. Amino acid sequence: CASIGTAIANYGYTF.

This clone was detected a few times. This chain uses TRBV28 with TRBJ2-5; D not certain. V dropped 5 bases and J dropped 7 bases, with 11 bases sitting between them. Germline CDR1 MDHEN, CDR2 SYDVKM. This CDR3 has 12 amino acids. CDR3 bases: TGTGCCAGCAGTCTCCGTGATGGGACCCAGTACTTC. Translating it yields CASSLRDGTQYF. The whole variable domain, filled in from reference TRBV28 and TRBJ2-5, reads DVKVTQSSRYLVKRTGEKVFLECVQDMDHENMFWYRQDPGLGLRLIYFSYDVKMKEKGDIPEGYSVSREKKERFSLILESASTNQTSMYLCASSLRDGTQYFGPGTRLLVL.